This T cell receptor (beta chain) was identified during a study of cytotoxic CD8 clonotypes in ibrutinib-treated CLL. Broader study findings: At progression, clonality fell back toward baseline after rising at ibrutinib response. Baseline clonality, higher than in age-matched healthy donors, tracked circulating CD8+ T-cell counts. The clonality rise at ibrutinib response reflected private clonotype expansion.

Note on this clone: What it binds is not known.

This CDR3 region has 13 residues. V lost 8 bases and J lost 2, with 12 bases in between. Germline V CDR1 and CDR2: KGHSH, LQKENI. Clones were sequenced by immunoSEQ multiplex PCR, and TCRdb holds only the in-frame ones, with some missing. The sample consists of about 160,000 clones, under 90% of them appearing once. The origin of this receptor is a human donor with chronic lymphocytic leukemia. The chain recombines TRBV18 with TRBJ1-2; tentatively, D is TRBD1 (6 bases). The source material was PBMCs, sampled after 24 months of ibrutinib treatment. The CDR3 nucleotides read TGTGCCAGCACACAGGGAGCCAACTATGGCTACACCTTC. Translating gives CASTQGANYGYTF.